These 3 T cell receptor beta chains share one sample of origin, sequenced in a study of T cell repertoires in ileal Crohn's disease. Time point meaning: neoterminal ileum biopsy at postoperative endoscopy, about 6 months after surgery. Sequencing used immunoSEQ multiplex PCR; TCRdb keeps in-frame clones, though not all of them. In the table there are about 3,900 clones, 85% of which are singletons. The sample comprised ileal tissue. The receptors stem from an adult with Crohn's disease.

The J gene is TRBJ1-2, the V gene TRBV10-3, with 8 nucleotides matching TRBD1. This CDR3 is built from 15 residues. V shed 7 bases, J shed 7 bases, and the junction held 14 bases outside the gene matches. The germline V gene has CDR1 ENHRY and CDR2 SYGVKD. CDR3 DNA sequence: TGTGCCATCACAGGACAGGGAAGGGGGACTATTGGCTACACCTTC. Its translation is CAITGQGRGTIGYTF.

The genes are TRBV9 and TRBJ2-1, with TRBD2 identical over 8 bases. There are 15 residues in the CDR3. The germline V gene has CDR1 SGDLS and CDR2 YYNGEE. V lost 2 bases to trimming and J lost 7 bases; unmatched junction nucleotides: 8. The CDR3 loop is CASSVGRGGRNEQFF. Written as DNA, the CDR3 is TGTGCCAGCAGCGTGGGTCGGGGGGGCCGTAATGAGCAGTTCTTC.

The genes are TRBV5-1 and TRBJ2-2; D is possibly TRBD2 (6 bases). The CDR3 loop spans 16 amino acids. Trimming pared 0 bases from V and 4 bases from J, leaving 13 bases between. The germline gives CDR1 SGHRS, CDR2 YFSETQ. CDR3 in amino acids: CASSLGEAFSTGELFF. CDR3 nucleotide sequence: TGCGCCAGCAGCTTGGGGGAGGCCTTTAGCACCGGGGAGCTGTTTTTT. The full variable domain, its missing parts supplied by reference TRBV5-1 and TRBJ2-2, is KAGVTQTPRYLIKTRGQQVTLSCSPISGHRSVSWYQQTPGQGLQFLFEYFSETQRNKGNFPGRFSGRQFSNSRSEMNVSTLELGDSALYLCASSLGEAFSTGELFFGEGSRLTVL.